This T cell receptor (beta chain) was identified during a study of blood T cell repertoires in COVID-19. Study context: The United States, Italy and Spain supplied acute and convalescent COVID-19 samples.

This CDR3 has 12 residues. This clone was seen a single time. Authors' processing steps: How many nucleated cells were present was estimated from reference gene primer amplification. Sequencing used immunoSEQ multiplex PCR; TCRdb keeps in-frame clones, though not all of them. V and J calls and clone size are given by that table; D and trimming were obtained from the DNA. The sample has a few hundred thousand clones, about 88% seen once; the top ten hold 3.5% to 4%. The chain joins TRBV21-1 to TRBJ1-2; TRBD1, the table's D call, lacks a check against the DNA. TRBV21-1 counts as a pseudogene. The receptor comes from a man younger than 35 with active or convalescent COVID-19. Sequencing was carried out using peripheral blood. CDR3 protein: CASRKGQSPYTF. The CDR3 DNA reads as TGTGCCAGCAGGAAGGGACAGTCACCCTACACCTTC.